This T cell receptor (beta chain) was obtained from a study of T cell repertoires in cytomegalovirus infection (dated by TCRdb to the late 2010s). Background on the whole study: The peptide stimulations were aimed at well-studied HLA-B-restricted epitopes as well as recently identified HLA-C-restricted CMV epitopes, whose presentation resists viral immunomodulation. Donor HLA type was relevant to the analysis, as public TCR beta signatures indicated carriage of CMV infection together with the matching HLA type.

A word on this clonotype: Its antigen remains unidentified. No clone much larger than this one lies a single base away; base qualities are absent.

Results and caveats for the whole study, not just this receptor: Cumulative frequency of public TCR beta family members discriminated carriers of CMV infection plus the relevant HLA type in this cohort and an independent 352-donor cohort. In the ex vivo response, HLA-C-restricted CMV-specific TCR beta clonotypes were dominant, and in two of eight donors the single most frequent clonotype came from this HLA-C-restricted group.

The run used an Illumina HiSeq 1500. TCRdb redid the processing of the public reads, applying fastp at Q25 and MiXCR, and retained in-frame beta chains. CDR3 protein duplicates are merged, each entry listing the most common genes and DNA. In this sample the table shows more than 300,000 distinct CDR3 sequences, roughly 36% of which occur a single time. The ten largest clonotypes hold less than 15% of the sample. The treatment or condition label here, explained by the study, means: in vitro stimulation with specific CMV peptide epitopes to enrich CMV-specific T cells. From the cysteine through the phenylalanine, the CDR3 covers 16 amino acids. The CDR3 DNA has 48 bases and is translated from base 1. At the junction V is shortened by 2 bases and J by 3 bases; bases outside the gene matches: 4.

The receptor chain draws on TRBV12-3 or TRBV12-4 and TRBJ2-4; 10 central bases correspond to TRBD2. The sample was cultured PBMCs, taken from culture after CMV antigen stimulation. The receptor comes from a human donor in good health (CMV status not recorded). Some clones in this sample may be carry-over from other donors' samples. The sequence in DNA is TGTGCCAGCAGTTTACTAGCGGGAGTTGACAAAAACATTCAGTACTTC. The encoded protein is CASSLLAGVDKNIQYF.